The 32 T cell receptor beta chains below were found in one sample sequenced in a study of response to subunit inactivated influenza vaccine (dated by TCRdb to 2016 to 2019). Libraries were made using RT-PCR. This sample was sequenced with an Illumina HiSeq 2500. The public sequencing data were trimmed at Q25 with fastp and processed into clonotypes with MiXCR by TCRdb, which kept only in-frame beta chains. One record per CDR3 amino acid sequence lists the most common genes and DNA. Present in this sample are 500,000 to 600,000 distinct CDR3 sequences, 12% of which were seen just once. Approximately 10% of the sample is held by the ten biggest clonotypes. The sequenced sample was PBMCs from blood, obtained on the day of vaccination. The source of these receptors is a man in his fifties or sixties who received an inactivated influenza vaccine. Donor details come from another sample of the same person, matched by shared clones.

This clonotype was counted at least ten times. This rearrangement joins TRBV10-3 to TRBJ2-3; D uncertain. The CDR3 is 14 amino acids. Between the trimmed V and J ends, which lost 0 bases and 1 base, there was a span of 5 bases. Per germline, CDR1 ENHRY and CDR2 SYGVKD. The CDR3 DNA reads as TGTGCCATCAGTGAGTCTCAGGGCACAGATACGCAGTATTTT. It translates to CAISESQGTDTQYF.

This clonotype was observed at least ten times. This chain joins TRBV20-1 and TRBJ2-5; D remains ambiguous. The CDR3 has 13 residues. Looked up from germline, CDR1 is DFQATT and CDR2 is SNEGSKA (reference sequence). Trimming removed 3 bases from V and 2 bases from J, with 10 bases in between. The CDR3 sequence: CSASVAAQETQYF. Here the CDR3 DNA reads TGCAGTGCTAGTGTTGCGGCACAAGAGACCCAGTACTTC.

This clonotype was recorded a few times. V is TRBV4-2 and J is TRBJ2-2; D is perhaps TRBD2 (5 bases). CDR1 is LGHNA, CDR2 YNFKEQ, per germline. CDR3 size: 14 residues. V was shortened by 0 bases and J by 5 bases, with 7 bases between the two germline ends. The CDR3 here is CASSQDTGTGELFF. CDR3 sequence (DNA): TGTGCCAGCAGCCAAGATACGGGGACCGGGGAGCTGTTTTTT.

This clonotype was observed at least ten times. The J gene is TRBJ2-3, the V gene TRBV14; D call uncertain. The CDR3 spans 16 residues. Per the germline V gene, CDR1 is SGHDN and CDR2 is FVKESK. V was trimmed by 0 bases and J by 2 bases, leaving 12 bases between them. The CDR3 protein is CASSQDMAANTDTQYF. CDR3 DNA sequence: TGTGCCAGCAGCCAAGATATGGCAGCAAACACAGATACGCAGTATTTT. The full variable domain, with the rest looked up from reference TRBV14 and TRBJ2-3, is EAGVTQFPSHSVIEKGQTVTLRCDPISGHDNLYWYRRVMGKEIKFLLHFVKESKQDESGMPNNRFLAERTGGTYSTLKVQPAELEDSGVYFCASSQDMAANTDTQYFGPGTRLTVL.

This clonotype was seen a handful of times. V is TRBV10-3 and J is TRBJ2-3, with D tentatively TRBD1 (6 bases). V was cut by 3 bases and J by 5 bases, with 15 bases left in between. Germline V gene sequence: CDR1 ENHRY, CDR2 SYGVKD. The CDR3 is 15 residues long. The DNA for the CDR3 is TGTGCCATCAGTGATCGAGGGCAGGGGTTAGATACGCAGTATTTT. This encodes CAISDRGQGLDTQYF.

The genes are TRBV6-2 or TRBV6-3 and TRBJ2-7; D may be TRBD2 (5 bases). Trimming pared 6 bases from V and 4 bases from J, leaving 16 bases between. The CDR3 contains 14 residues. Germline V gene lookup returns CDR1 MNHEY and CDR2 SVGEGT. The CDR3 nucleotides are TGTGCCAGCAGCTTGGAGGTAGGGTTGTACGAGCAGTACTTC. Its protein product is CASSLEVGLYEQYF.

This clonotype was detected many times. The chain couples TRBV4-2 to TRBJ1-5; no clear D. There are 13 residues in the CDR3. Germline CDR1 LGHNA, CDR2 YNFKEQ. Trimming took 1 base from V and 1 from J, leaving 2 bases between them. Here the CDR3 reads CASSQASNQPQHF. CDR3 nucleotide sequence: TGTGCCAGCAGCCAAGCGAGCAATCAGCCCCAGCATTTT.

This clonotype was found a few times. V and J are TRBV18 and TRBJ2-1, with D perhaps matching TRBD2 (5 bases). This CDR3 is 15 amino acids long. Trimming stripped 0 bases from V and 9 bases from J, with 15 bases between. The germline V gene has CDR1 KGHSH and CDR2 LQKENI. The CDR3 DNA sequence: TGTGCCAGCTCACCACCGATGTCGGGGTACCTTGAGCAGTTCTTC. Protein: CASSPPMSGYLEQFF.

This chain links TRBV29-1 with TRBJ2-5; perhaps TRBD2 as D (6 bases). Trimming shortened V by 1 base and J by 5 bases, and 14 bases separated the two germline ends. This CDR3 spans 14 amino acids. Germline V CDR1 and CDR2: SQVTM, ANQGSEA. The CDR3 is CSVEGGGGLETQYF. Here the CDR3 DNA reads TGCAGCGTTGAAGGGGGAGGCGGACTGGAGACCCAGTACTTC.

The chain recombines TRBV5-1 with TRBJ2-6; 8 nucleotides agree with TRBD1. Germline-derived CDR1 and CDR2 are SGHRS and YFSETQ. The CDR3 runs to 15 residues. Trimming took 3 bases from V and 13 from J; bases not matched to a gene: 12. The CDR3 DNA reads TGCGCCAGCAGCTCCCCCTCGACAGGGGCCCGGGTCCTGACTTTC. Encoded protein: CASSSPSTGARVLTF.

There are a few counts of this clonotype. The rearrangement links TRBV11-1 to TRBJ2-3; 14 bases line up with TRBD2. The CDR3 contains 15 residues. The germline CDR1 and CDR2 sequences are SGHAT and FQDESV (reference sequence). V shed 8 bases, J shed 4 bases, and the junction held 5 bases outside the gene matches. This CDR3 reads CASGTSGRVADTQYF. CDR3 in DNA: TGTGCCAGCGGGACTAGCGGGAGAGTAGCAGATACGCAGTATTTT.

This clonotype has at least ten counts. The chain is built from TRBV29-1 and TRBJ2-7; 7 nucleotides agree with TRBD1. CDR1 and CDR2 (germline): SQVTM, ANQGSEA. This CDR3 has 11 amino acids. The junction had 0 bases not matched to a gene; V was cut back by 2 bases and J by 5 bases. DNA for the CDR3: TGCAGCGTTGAACAGGGGGACGAGCAGTACTTC. Amino acids: CSVEQGDEQYF.

V gene TRBV27 combines with J gene TRBJ2-7; D gene ambiguous. The germline V gene encodes CDR1 MNHEY and CDR2 SMNVEV (reference sequence). The CDR3 has 14 amino acids. V was pared by 0 bases and J by 2 bases, with 8 bases between. DNA of the CDR3: TGTGCCAGCAGTTTATCGGCGTCCACCTACGAGCAGTACTTC. Amino acids: CASSLSASTYEQYF.

Ten or more counts support this clonotype. This chain links TRBV20-1 with TRBJ2-1; 11 bases line up with TRBD2. Germline assignment: CDR1 DFQATT and CDR2 SNEGSKA (reference sequence). CDR3 length: 16 amino acids. V lost 4 bases, J lost 4 bases, and 9 bases stayed unmatched. The CDR3 region has the DNA TGCAGTGCTAACCCCACTAGCGGGAGCCGATACAATGAGCAGTTCTTC. It yields the protein CSANPTSGSRYNEQFF.

This clonotype has a single count. The CDR3 DNA follows: TGTGCCAGCACAGCTTACGTAGCGACCCGACCGGGCGAGCAGTACTTC. Encoded protein: CASTAYVATRPGEQYF. The rearrangement links TRBV7-2 to TRBJ2-7, with a weak D call TRBD2 (5 bases). V was clipped by 7 bases and J by 6 bases, with 25 bases between them. In germline, CDR1 is SGHTA, CDR2 FQGNSA. This CDR3 is 16 amino acids long.

A few counts support this clonotype. The chain has TRBV12-3 or TRBV12-4 and TRBJ1-5; D is unresolved. The CDR3 runs to 14 residues. V was trimmed by 6 bases and J by 0 bases, leaving 9 bases between them. CDR3: CASSFAYSNQPQHF. CDR3 bases: TGTGCCAGCAGCTTTGCCTATAGCAATCAGCCCCAGCATTTT.

V and J are TRBV27 and TRBJ1-4; no clear D gene. V lost 6 bases, J lost 4 bases, and 12 bases lay in between. The CDR3 is 14 amino acids. Per germline, CDR1 MNHEY and CDR2 SMNVEV (reference sequence). CDR3 nucleotide sequence: TGTGCCAGCAGGAGGACCCCTCTTAATGAAAAACTGTTTTTT. It yields the protein CASRRTPLNEKLFF.

The rearrangement joins TRBV4-1 to TRBJ1-6; TRBD1 agrees at 10 bases. Germline V gene sequence: CDR1 MGHRA, CDR2 YSYEKL. With V trimmed by 0 bases and J by 2 bases, 10 bases remained unmatched. The length of the CDR3 is 20 residues. The CDR3 nucleotides read TGCGCCAGCAGCCAAGATGCCGGGGACAGGGGTTTTACCTATAATTCACCCCTCCACTTT. It yields the protein CASSQDAGDRGFTYNSPLHF.

In this sample, this clonotype turned up a few times. This chain uses TRBV11-1 with TRBJ2-2; 8 bases match TRBD1. The CDR3 runs 16 residues. Germline V gives CDR1 SGHAT, CDR2 FQDESV (reference sequence). The trim removed 4 bases at V and 3 bases at J, leaving 7 bases unmatched. DNA for the CDR3: TGTGCCAGCAGCTCCCGACAGGGGTGGTACACCGGGGAGCTGTTTTTT. Its translation: CASSSRQGWYTGELFF. The variable domain in full, completed from reference TRBV11-1 and TRBJ2-2, reads EAEVAQSPRYKITEKSQAVAFWCDPISGHATLYWYRQILGQGPELLVQFQDESVVDDSQLPKDRFSAERLKGVDSTLKIQPAELGDSAMYLCASSSRQGWYTGELFFGEGSRLTVL.

V gene TRBV20-1 combines with J gene TRBJ1-1; possibly TRBD1 for D (5 bases). The CDR3 covers 13 residues. Looked up from germline, CDR1 is DFQATT and CDR2 is SNEGSKA (reference sequence). V was cut by 6 bases and J by 7 bases, with 18 bases left in between. The CDR3 DNA reads TGCAGTGCCACGTCCGACCGGGACGGTGAAGCTTTCTTT. Translated: CSATSDRDGEAFF.

The V gene is TRBV15, the J gene TRBJ2-6, with 12 positions matching TRBD2. CDR1 LNHNV and CDR2 YYDKDF come from the germline V gene (reference sequence). After removal of 3 bases from V and 0 bases from J, the junction contained 3 bases not matched to a gene. This CDR3 spans 18 amino acids. As DNA, the CDR3 is TGTGCCACCAGCAGGCTAGCGGGAGGGCCCTCTGGGGCCAACGTCCTGACTTTC. It encodes CATSRLAGGPSGANVLTF.

This clonotype was found many times. The chain combines TRBV7-2 with TRBJ2-3; 8 bases are shared with TRBD2. Unmatched junction bases numbered 9, after V lost 6 bases and J lost 4 bases. There are 15 residues in the CDR3. Germline CDR1 reads SGHTA; CDR2 reads FQGNSA. The CDR3 DNA is TGTGCCAGCAGATTGACTAGCGTCCGTGCAGATACGCAGTATTTT. Its translation: CASRLTSVRADTQYF.

There are a few counts of this clonotype. The chain carries TRBV7-9 and TRBJ1-1; tentative D call: TRBD1 (5 bases). Germline V gene sequence: CDR1 SEHNR, CDR2 FQNEAQ (reference sequence). Trimming took 4 bases from V and 11 from J, leaving 20 bases between them. The CDR3 extends over 14 amino acids. The CDR3 spells CASSSNRDSLGAFF. The CDR3 DNA sequence: TGTGCCAGCAGCTCAAATCGGGACTCCCTCGGGGCTTTCTTT.

This clonotype was picked up a small number of times. The CDR3 loop is CASSPRDSSTYEQYF. The CDR3 nucleotides are TGTGCCAGCAGCCCCCGGGACAGCTCTACCTACGAGCAGTACTTC. This chain connects TRBV21-1 to TRBJ2-7; the table's D call TRBD1 went unverified against the DNA. TRBV21-1 is an annotated pseudogene. This CDR3 contains 15 residues.

This clonotype has ten or more counts. The chain is built from TRBV12-3 or TRBV12-4 and TRBJ2-1; D gene ambiguous. The V and J ends lost 1 base and 10 bases respectively, with 8 bases between them. The CDR3 consists of 12 residues. Written as DNA, the CDR3 is TGTGCCAGCAGTTTAGGTACCAGGGAGCAGTTCTTC. Amino acids: CASSLGTREQFF.

The chain employs TRBV11-2 and TRBJ2-7, with D perhaps matching TRBD1 or TRBD2 (5 bases each). Germline CDR1 is SGHAT and CDR2 is FQNNGV. The CDR3 runs 14 residues. V lost 5 bases to trimming and J lost 0 bases, with 11 bases between them. CDR3 region: CASSRGVRSYEQYF. In DNA, the CDR3 is TGTGCCAGCAGCCGAGGGGTCCGCTCCTACGAGCAGTACTTC.

The chain combines TRBV28 with TRBJ1-2, with TRBD1 identical over 8 bases. From germline, CDR1 is MDHEN and CDR2 SYDVKM. The CDR3 is 15 residues long. Losses at the gene ends were 3 bases for V and 2 bases for J; bases not matched to a gene: 5. DNA for the CDR3: TGTGCCAGCAGTTTCTTGGGACAGGCGAACTATGGCTACACCTTC. Encoded protein: CASSFLGQANYGYTF.

The chain has TRBV20-1 and TRBJ2-3; 11 bases fit TRBD2. The V gene's germline CDR1 is DFQATT and CDR2 SNEGSKA (reference sequence). V lost 6 bases, J lost 7 bases, and 18 bases stayed unmatched. The CDR3 has 17 amino acids. The CDR3 spells CSARRFLAGGSTHTQYF. In nucleotides, the CDR3 is TGCAGTGCGAGGCGGTTCCTAGCGGGAGGAAGCACGCATACGCAGTATTTT.

This chain links TRBV10-3 with TRBJ2-1; 13 nucleotides match TRBD2. CDR1 is ENHRY and CDR2 is SYGVKD in the germline V gene. With 4 bases clipped from V and 5 bases from J, the junction kept 2 bases outside the gene matches. This CDR3 is 15 amino acids long. CDR3 nucleotide sequence: TGTGCCATCAGTGGGGGACTAGCGGGGAACAATGAGCAGTTCTTC. This sequence encodes CAISGGLAGNNEQFF.

At least ten counts were recorded for this clonotype. The genes are TRBV30 and TRBJ2-5; D is possibly TRBD1 (6 bases). CDR3 length: 15 residues. V lost 1 base and J 3 bases, leaving 15 bases between the germline ends. Germline V gene data show CDR1 as GTSNPN and CDR2 as SVGIG (reference sequence). CDR3 DNA sequence: TGTGCCTGGAGTGCCTCCGACAGGTGGGAAGAGACCCAGTACTTC. This encodes CAWSASDRWEETQYF.

In this sample, this clonotype turned up a few times. This rearrangement joins TRBV6-2 or TRBV6-3 to TRBJ2-7, with unresolved D. Trimming pared 0 bases from V and 0 bases from J, leaving 12 bases between. Per germline, CDR1 MNHEY and CDR2 SVGEGT. This CDR3 comprises 16 residues. CDR3 sequence: CASSYSRQVSSYEQYF. CDR3 DNA: TGTGCCAGCAGTTACTCGAGGCAGGTTAGCTCCTACGAGCAGTACTTC.

The gene calls are TRBV20-1 and TRBJ2-1; 8 bases map to TRBD2. Germline values: CDR1 DFQATT, CDR2 SNEGSKA (reference sequence). The CDR3 runs to 15 residues. V dropped 4 bases and J dropped 6; count of bases not matched to a gene: 11. The CDR3 region has the DNA TGCAGTGCTACCGGCGGCGGGAGGCTGACCAATGAGCAGTTCTTC. Translated: CSATGGGRLTNEQFF.